The entry below describes one TCR beta chain. As yet, its antigen is unknown. The sequenced template was cDNA made from the entire isolated RNA. The assay was immunoSEQ multiplex PCR, and TCRdb's table has in-frame clones only and misses some. The table records about 160,000 clones, less than 10% of them present only once. The sample originates from a study of beta chain features in type 1 diabetes. The CDR3 contains 16 residues. V gave up 3 bases and J gave up 3 bases; unmatched junction bases: 8. From germline, CDR1 is SGHRS and CDR2 YFSETQ. Regarding the study as a whole: Moderate yet significant TCRB CDR3 shortening was seen in Type 1 diabetes patients in all four CD4+ subsets.

The receptor's source is a man between 18 and 35 years old with type 1 diabetes. The chain couples TRBV5-1 to TRBJ1-2; 10 bases are shared with TRBD1. Material for sequencing was central memory CD4+ T cells from blood. CDR3 sequence: CASSWGQGFGDYGYTF. Written as DNA, the CDR3 is TGCGCCAGCAGCTGGGGACAGGGGTTCGGAGACTATGGCTACACCTTC.